This entry lists 17 T cell receptor beta chains sequenced from one sample in a study of regulatory T cells in long-lasting Graves disease. To make TCR beta libraries, researchers used iRepertoire HTBI primers and Arm-PCR of CDR3 regions. A single record per CDR3 protein comes from TCRdb applying MiXCR to the multiplex PCR reads. The table shows roughly 500,000 distinct CDR3 sequences, with around a fifth occurring only once. Time point reported: persistent/refractory GD, antithyroid drugs over 5 years with positive TRAb. With RNA extracted from PBMCs as input, the TCR library was made. The sample here was peripheral blood mononuclear cells (PBMCs), taken when the disease was refractory, from a patient treated with antithyroid drugs. These receptors were collected from a female donor with Graves disease.

This clonotype was seen repeatedly, ten times or more. The chain joins TRBV7-2 to TRBJ2-7; unclear D gene. Per germline, CDR1 SGHTA and CDR2 FQGNSA. The CDR3 contains 13 residues. V was shortened by 5 bases and J by 4 bases, with 12 bases between the two germline ends. CDR3 sequence: CASSEDYAYEQYF. As DNA, the CDR3 is TGTGCCAGCAGCGAAGATTATGCTTACGAGCAGTACTTC.

Points on this clonotype: A much larger clone differs from this one at a single base, so this may be a read error. The conserved phenylalanine or tryptophan is not found at the CDR3 terminus, so this likely reflects a read error. The chain links TRBV20-1 to TRBJ2-7, with no clear D. This CDR3 is built from 13 residues. Trimming left V 0 bases short and J 3 bases short, with 9 bases between. Per germline, CDR1 DFQATT and CDR2 SNEGSKA (reference sequence). This CDR3 is CSARDHERYEQYL. In DNA form, the CDR3 reads TGCAGTGCTAGAGATCATGAGCGCTACGAGCAGTACCTC.

This clonotype has ten or more counts. The rearrangement links TRBV6-2 or TRBV6-3 to TRBJ2-7; TRBD2 might be the D (6 bases). From germline, CDR1 is MNHEY and CDR2 SVGEGT. CDR3 length: 16 residues. V was shortened by 6 bases and J by 2 bases, with 20 bases between the two germline ends. Here the CDR3 reads CASSLPLAGLTYEQYF. The CDR3 DNA is TGTGCCAGCAGCCTCCCCCTTGCGGGACTTACCTACGAGCAGTACTTC.

There are a few counts of this clonotype. The chain's CDR3 is CASSGGTGLLSQPQHF. CDR3 nucleotides: TGTGCCAGCAGTGGAGGGACAGGGCTCTTAAGTCAGCCCCAGCATTTT. J is TRBJ1-5 and V is TRBV6-1; the match to TRBD1 covers 9 bases. Germline V lookup: CDR1 MNHNS, CDR2 SASEGT. V was pared by 4 bases and J by 6 bases, with 10 bases of the junction left unmatched. The CDR3 spans 16 residues.

The rearrangement links TRBV19 to TRBJ1-1; TRBD1 matches at 8 bases. This CDR3 is built from 13 residues. Germline assignment: CDR1 LNHDA and CDR2 SQIVND (reference sequence). Trimming cost V 4 bases and J 8 bases; bases outside gene matches: 6. Here the CDR3 reads CASSTGTGDEAFF. The CDR3 nucleotides read TGTGCCAGTAGTACCGGGACAGGAGACGAAGCTTTCTTT. Full variable domain (missing parts from reference TRBV19 and TRBJ1-1): DGGITQSPKYLFRKEGQNVTLSCEQNLNHDAMYWYRQDPGQGLRLIYYSQIVNDFQKGDIAEGYSVSREKKESFPLTVTSAQKNPTAFYLCASSTGTGDEAFFGQGTRLTVV.

The V gene is TRBV9, the J gene TRBJ2-5; D possibly corresponds to TRBD1 (5 bases). The CDR3 runs 14 residues. V was trimmed by 2 bases and J by 0 bases, leaving 8 bases between them. CDR1 SGDLS and CDR2 YYNGEE come from the germline V gene. The CDR3 here is CASSVSGYQETQYF. DNA of the CDR3: TGTGCCAGCAGCGTCTCAGGGTACCAAGAGACCCAGTACTTC. The full variable domain, with the rest looked up from reference TRBV9 and TRBJ2-5, is DSGVTQTPKHLITATGQRVTLRCSPRSGDLSVYWYQQSLDQGLQFLIQYYNGEERAKGNILERFSAQQFPDLHSELNLSSLELGDSALYFCASSVSGYQETQYFGPGTRLLVL.

This clonotype showed up many times. The gene calls are TRBV28 and TRBJ2-2; the match to TRBD2 covers 11 bases. With 5 bases clipped from V and 1 base from J, the junction kept 9 bases outside the gene matches. The CDR3 is 18 amino acids. The germline CDR1 and CDR2 sequences are MDHEN and SYDVKM. The CDR3 sequence: CASSPPLGLAENTGELFF. The CDR3 DNA reads as TGTGCCAGCAGTCCGCCCTTGGGACTAGCGGAGAACACCGGGGAGCTGTTTTTT. The whole variable domain, remainder taken from reference TRBV28 and TRBJ2-2, is DVKVTQSSRYLVKRTGEKVFLECVQDMDHENMFWYRQDPGLGLRLIYFSYDVKMKEKGDIPEGYSVSREKKERFSLILESASTNQTSMYLCASSPPLGLAENTGELFFGEGSRLTVL.

This sequence joins TRBV29-1 and TRBJ1-3, with a weak D call TRBD1 (6 bases). This CDR3 spans 14 amino acids. Between the trimmed V and J ends, which lost 4 bases and 0 bases, there was a span of 10 bases. The V gene's germline CDR1 is SQVTM and CDR2 ANQGSEA. This chain's CDR3 is CSVGRGSSGNTIYF. DNA of the CDR3: TGCAGCGTTGGAAGGGGGAGCTCTGGAAACACCATATATTTT.

The chain recombines TRBV28 with TRBJ2-2; TRBD2 matches 15 bases. CDR3 size: 16 residues. V trimming: 7 bases; J trimming: 6 bases; junction bases outside the gene matches: 6. Germline assignment: CDR1 MDHEN and CDR2 SYDVKM. DNA for the CDR3: TGTGCCAGCAACTGGGGACTAGCGGGAGGCGCCGGGGAGCTGTTTTTT. Encoded protein: CASNWGLAGGAGELFF.

This clonotype was observed many times. V and J are TRBV6-1 and TRBJ1-1; D call uncertain. This CDR3 is built from 12 residues. Germline V gene lookup returns CDR1 MNHNS and CDR2 SASEGT. V lost 5 bases to trimming and J lost 2 bases, with 6 bases between them. CDR3 bases: TGTGCCAGCAGTCAGCCAAACACTGAAGCTTTCTTT. Amino acid sequence: CASSQPNTEAFF.

This clonotype was observed a handful of times. In DNA, the CDR3 is TGCGCCAGCAGCTCCGGGGTGACCCAGTACTTC. Amino acids: CASSSGVTQYF. The chain recombines TRBV5-1 with TRBJ2-5, with D possibly matching TRBD2 (5 bases). Deletions cut 3 bases from V and 7 bases from J, with 7 bases between. From germline, CDR1 is SGHRS and CDR2 YFSETQ. This CDR3 region has 11 residues.

This clonotype was seen more than once but under ten times. The gene calls are TRBV6-1 and TRBJ2-7; D gene ambiguous. Germline assignment: CDR1 MNHNS and CDR2 SASEGT. The germline V and J ends were trimmed by 10 bases and 0 bases, with 10 bases remaining between them. This CDR3 comprises 12 residues. CDR3 in amino acids: CATGPSSYEQYF. CDR3 in DNA: TGTGCCACCGGCCCCAGCTCCTACGAGCAGTACTTC.

In its sample, this clonotype was seen a few times. This chain uses TRBV9 with TRBJ2-5; D is unresolved. Germline values: CDR1 SGDLS, CDR2 YYNGEE. Trimming took 0 bases from V and 5 from J, leaving 14 bases between them. This CDR3 has 15 amino acids. CDR3 bases: TGTGCCAGCAGCGTAGACCCCGCAGGTTGGGAGACCCAGTACTTC. Protein: CASSVDPAGWETQYF. The variable domain in full, with the rest retrieved from reference TRBV9 and TRBJ2-5, is DSGVTQTPKHLITATGQRVTLRCSPRSGDLSVYWYQQSLDQGLQFLIQYYNGEERAKGNILERFSAQQFPDLHSELNLSSLELGDSALYFCASSVDPAGWETQYFGPGTRLLVL.

This clonotype was counted at least ten times. The rearrangement uses TRBV20-1 and TRBJ1-5, with D maybe TRBD1 (5 bases). Germline CDR1 is DFQATT and CDR2 is SNEGSKA (reference sequence). V was pared by 4 bases and J by 7 bases, with 11 bases between. The CDR3 contains 12 residues. Here the CDR3 reads CSATGTGQPQHF. Written as DNA, the CDR3 is TGCAGTGCTACTGGGACGGGACAGCCCCAGCATTTT.

In its sample, this clonotype was seen many times. This chain's CDR3 is CASTPGDDSPLHF. The CDR3 nucleotides are TGTGCCAGCACCCCCGGGGATGATTCACCCCTCCACTTT. The chain links TRBV28 to TRBJ1-6; D not certain. This CDR3 contains 13 residues. Germline V lookup: CDR1 MDHEN, CDR2 SYDVKM. V lost 7 bases, J lost 8 bases, and 12 bases lay in between.

This CDR3 reads CSARGGLGGETQYF. In DNA form, the CDR3 reads TGCAGTGCTAGGGGCGGGCTAGGGGGAGAGACCCAGTACTTC. V is TRBV20-1 and J is TRBJ2-5, with a tentative D call TRBD1 (6 bases). Trimming shortened V by 3 bases and J by 4 bases, and 15 bases separated the two germline ends. The CDR3 length is 14 residues. Per the germline V gene, CDR1 is DFQATT and CDR2 is SNEGSKA (reference sequence).

This clonotype showed up just a few times. V gene TRBV20-1 combines with J gene TRBJ2-3; 11 nucleotides match TRBD1. The germline V gene encodes CDR1 DFQATT and CDR2 SNEGSKA (reference sequence). The CDR3 runs to 15 residues. J was trimmed by 4 bases and V by 4 bases; bases with no gene match: 7. CDR3: CSAMDRGPSPDTQYF. CDR3 nucleotide sequence: TGCAGTGCTATGGACAGGGGGCCTTCCCCAGATACGCAGTATTTT.